A selection of T cell receptor beta chains follows, all from one sample in a study of radiotherapy plus CTLA-4 blockade in lung cancer. The method was immunoSEQ multiplex PCR; TCRdb's version includes in-frame clones alone and lacks a portion of them. This sample carries some 50,000 clones, 84% of them seen once, and the ten largest clones take around 5.1%. Sequenced here: peripheral blood, sampled from a patient treated with radiotherapy plus ipilimumab. The receptors were sampled from a human donor with non-small cell lung cancer whose response to radiotherapy plus ipilimumab could not be evaluated. Both conserved end residues are part of each CDR3. D genes are given only for firm matches. The size of a clone is reported for some rows only, either as once, few or many, or as a class for expanded clones.

j_call,clone_size,v_call,d_call,cdr3_aa,cdr3_nt
TRBJ1-2,few,TRBV4-3,.,CASSQESRSPGYTF,TGCGCCAGCAGCCAAGAGTCCAGGTCCCCTGGCTACACCTTC
TRBJ1-1,.,TRBV4-2,TRBD1,CASSPYSGGRNTEAFF,TGTGCCAGCAGCCCCTATTCAGGGGGCAGGAACACTGAAGCTTTCTTT
TRBJ1-1,.,TRBV21-1,.,CASSRPTGNTEAFF,TGTGCCAGCAGCAGGCCGACAGGGAACACTGAAGCTTTCTTT
TRBJ1-2,.,TRBV19,TRBD1,CASSIRGGSGYTF,TGTGCCAGTAGTATTAGAGGGGGCAGTGGCTACACCTTC
TRBJ1-4,.,TRBV2,.,CASGSGGANEKLFF,TGTGCCAGCGGATCGGGGGGGGCCAATGAAAAACTGTTTTTT
TRBJ2-7,.,TRBV18,.,CASSPGAQVEHYEQYF,TGTGCCAGCTCACCAGGGGCGCAGGTCGAACACTACGAGCAGTACTTC
TRBJ1-1,.,TRBV19,.,CASRRGQNTEAFF,TGTGCCAGTAGAAGAGGACAGAACACTGAAGCTTTCTTT
TRBJ1-5,.,TRBV19,.,CASSRYGENQPQHF,TGTGCCAGTAGTAGGTATGGGGAGAATCAGCCCCAGCATTTT
TRBJ1-5,.,TRBV6-6,.,CASTMGGGNQPQHF,TGTGCCAGCACTATGGGGGGTGGCAATCAGCCCCAGCATTTT
TRBJ1-2,once,TRBV10-3,.,CATYNARYLGYTF,TGTGCCACCTATAATGCGCGTTACTTAGGCTACACCTTC
TRBJ2-1,.,TRBV2,.,CASSQRAYNEQFF,TGTGCCAGCAGTCAGAGGGCCTACAATGAGCAGTTCTTC
TRBJ2-1,few,TRBV6-5,.,CASSYSQGSYNEQFF,TGTGCCAGCAGTTACTCGCAGGGGTCTTACAATGAGCAGTTCTTC
TRBJ2-3,.,TRBV29-1,.,CSVGGQDSTDTQYF,TGCAGCGTTGGGGGGCAAGATAGCACAGATACGCAGTATTTT
TRBJ1-5,.,TRBV27,.,CASSLQAANQPQHF,TGTGCCAGCAGTTTACAGGCAGCAAATCAGCCCCAGCATTTT
TRBJ1-1,few,TRBV30,.,CAWSDWAEAFF,TGTGCCTGGAGCGACTGGGCTGAAGCTTTCTTT
TRBJ1-2,.,TRBV28,TRBD1,CASSSPGQGASGYTF,TGTGCCAGCAGTTCGCCGGGACAGGGGGCTTCTGGCTACACCTTC
TRBJ2-1,once,TRBV7-3,TRBD2,CASSLTRLAGYNEQFF,TGTGCCAGCAGCTTAACTAGGCTAGCGGGATACAATGAGCAGTTCTTC
TRBJ2-1,once,TRBV5-1,TRBD2,CASSWTSGRANNEQFF,TGCGCCAGCAGCTGGACTAGCGGGAGGGCAAATAATGAGCAGTTCTTC
TRBJ1-1,.,TRBV7-9,.,CASRSQVFTEAFF,TGTGCCAGCAGATCACAGGTTTTCACTGAAGCTTTCTTT
TRBJ2-3,.,TRBV28,.,CASSRGRGSDTQYF,TGTGCCAGCAGCCGGGGCAGGGGTTCAGATACGCAGTATTTT
TRBJ1-1,.,TRBV7-8,TRBD1,CASSLDLQGASAFF,TGTGCCAGCAGCTTAGACTTACAGGGGGCATCAGCTTTCTTT
TRBJ2-1,.,TRBV4-3,TRBD2,CASSHTSGSNEQFF,TGCGCCAGCAGCCACACTAGCGGGAGTAATGAGCAGTTCTTC
TRBJ1-1,once,TRBV29-1,TRBD1,CSTVGQLNTEAFF,TGCAGCACTGTGGGACAGCTCAACACTGAAGCTTTCTTT
TRBJ2-1,.,TRBV19,.,CASSVGTYDYNEQFF,TGTGCCAGTAGTGTCGGGACTTATGACTACAATGAGCAGTTCTTC
TRBJ2-7,.,TRBV14,.,CASSPSEGEGVYEQYF,TGTGCCAGCAGCCCTAGCGAGGGGGAGGGGGTCTACGAGCAGTACTTC
TRBJ2-7,.,TRBV4-1,.,CASSQPRGGYEQYF,TGCGCCAGCAGCCAGCCCCGGGGAGGTTACGAGCAGTACTTC
TRBJ1-1,.,TRBV6-5,.,CASSPDRISAEAFF,TGTGCCAGCAGTCCAGACAGGATAAGCGCTGAAGCTTTCTTT
TRBJ2-2,.,TRBV2,TRBD1,CASKGASTGELFF,TGTGCCAGCAAGGGGGCGTCTACCGGGGAGCTGTTTTTT
TRBJ2-5,.,TRBV11-3,TRBD2,CASSLTGLAGEETQYF,TGTGCCAGCAGCTTAACGGGACTAGCGGGAGAGGAGACCCAGTACTTC
TRBJ2-3,.,TRBV7-3,.,CASSLTGADTQYF,TGTGCCAGCAGCTTAACGGGCGCCGATACGCAGTATTTT
TRBJ1-2,.,TRBV5-4,.,CASSLAGVELGGYTF,TGTGCCAGCAGCTTGGCGGGAGTAGAACTGGGAGGCTACACCTTC
TRBJ1-2,.,TRBV15,TRBD1,CATSRDRDSYGYTF,TGTGCCACCAGCAGAGATAGGGACAGTTATGGCTACACCTTC
TRBJ1-5,few,TRBV6-1,.,CASSAGWSNQPQHF,TGTGCCAGCAGTGCAGGGTGGAGCAATCAGCCCCAGCATTTT
TRBJ1-5,.,TRBV28,.,CASSLMGASNQPQHF,TGTGCCAGCAGTTTGATGGGCGCTTCGAATCAGCCCCAGCATTTT
TRBJ2-7,.,TRBV7-2,TRBD1,CASSGGTGISYEQYF,TGTGCCAGCAGCGGAGGGACAGGGATCTCCTACGAGCAGTACTTC
TRBJ1-2,few,TRBV9,.,CASSRRQIYYGYTF,TGTGCCAGCAGCCGTCGACAGATATACTATGGCTACACCTTC
TRBJ2-1,.,TRBV4-3,TRBD2,CASSPTPGTSGGLYWYEQFF,TGCGCCAGCAGCCCGACCCCCGGGACTAGCGGGGGCCTTTATTGGTATGAGCAGTTCTTC
TRBJ2-5,once,TRBV9,TRBD2,CASSGGLAGVLETQYF,TGTGCCAGCAGCGGCGGACTAGCGGGAGTTTTGGAGACCCAGTACTTC
TRBJ2-7,.,TRBV18,.,CASSPGPAIYEQYF,TGTGCCAGCTCGCCGGGTCCGGCCATCTACGAGCAGTACTTC
TRBJ2-2,.,TRBV9,.,CASNILPFDGELFF,TGTGCCAGCAATATACTCCCTTTTGACGGGGAGCTGTTTTTT
TRBJ2-7,.,TRBV5-4,.,CASSLEGDPHEQYF,TGTGCCAGCAGCTTGGAAGGAGATCCCCACGAGCAGTACTTC
TRBJ2-7,.,TRBV27,.,CASSSQGLEQYF,TGTGCCAGCAGTTCCCAGGGATTGGAGCAGTACTTC
TRBJ2-7,once,TRBV14,TRBD1,CASSPGQVSSYEQYF,TGTGCCAGCAGCCCGGGACAGGTCAGCTCCTACGAGCAGTACTTC
TRBJ1-4,.,TRBV29-1,.,CSVEDLDPRGEKLFF,TGCAGCGTTGAAGATTTGGACCCCAGGGGAGAAAAACTGTTTTTT
TRBJ2-7,.,TRBV4-3,.,CASSQEPGTPHYEQYF,TGCGCCAGCAGCCAAGAACCCGGGACACCACACTACGAGCAGTACTTC
TRBJ2-1,.,TRBV5-6,.,CASSLSRGYNEQFF,TGTGCCAGCAGCTTGTCCCGAGGTTACAATGAGCAGTTCTTC
TRBJ2-7,.,TRBV6-1,.,CASSEAGLGASEQYF,TGTGCCAGCAGTGAAGCGGGGTTGGGGGCGAGCGAGCAGTACTTC
TRBJ1-5,.,TRBV19,TRBD1,CASSFLDRDSRPQHF,TGTGCCAGTAGTTTTCTCGACAGGGACTCCAGGCCCCAGCATTTT
TRBJ2-6,.,TRBV5-2,.,CAINLGRSTQSRANVLTF,TGTGCCATCAACTTGGGAAGGAGTACACAAAGTCGGGCCAACGTCCTGACTTTC
TRBJ1-2,few,TRBV5-8,TRBD1,CASSQRTGEGGYTF,TGTGCCAGCAGCCAACGGACAGGGGAGGGTGGCTACACCTTC